This TCR beta chain was obtained from a study of shared T cell receptors in the human thymus (TCRdb year 2021). For the wider study: The study examined how the human thymus generates shared, self-reactive T-cell receptor alpha chains.

Trimming removed 5 bases from V and 6 bases from J; the gene matches leave 11 bases unexplained. The CDR3 spans 15 residues, from the cysteine through the phenylalanine. Only the CDR3 portion is preserved as DNA: 45 bases, with reading frame beginning at the first base. In the germline V gene (reference sequence), CDR1 corresponds to SEHNR and CDR2 to FQNEAQ. Library preparation used the immunoSEQ multiplex PCR assay. The table comes from immuneACCESS by way of TCRdb, which keeps in-frame sequences with V and J called. Part of the clones is missing from these tables; in studies checked, under half for an unresolved V gene and the rest for unknown reasons. This sample has under 850,000 clones in its table, and around nine tenths of those were observed once. Of the sample, about 0.01% is held by the ten largest clones. In regard to this clone: No cognate antigen has been identified for it. Base-call qualities are not available, and no considerably larger clone is one nucleotide away.

The same sample was also used in a study of human thymus T cells. As the second publication notes: The donors were immunologically healthy infants in Finland who had open corrective cardiac surgery for congenital heart defects. Thymus tissue was obtained as surgical resects removed during corrective cardiac surgery. V and J gene segment usage appeared biased in both thymic and peripheral blood repertoires. The related research found that thymic TCR repertoires overlapped highly between unrelated individuals. The study characterized TCR alpha and beta repertoires from eight infant thymus samples and a few related peripheral blood samples. The infant donors were about 6 to 244 days old, and the cohort included five or six males and two females. Thymocytes were mechanically released from the tissue and were stored as pellets of roughly 9-30 million cells at -70 degrees C. A QIAsymphony instrument was used to extract genomic DNA from the frozen cell pellets. Using the immunoSEQ multiplex PCR assay, the TCRB and TCRAD loci were amplified from a standardized quantity of quality-controlled genomic DNA. The V(D)J region was spanned by amplicons of a length sufficient to cover the CDR3 and to identify V and J genes. Amplicon sequencing was performed on an Illumina platform through the commercial immunoSEQ service. Primer bias and sequencing errors were corrected as previously described, and TCRAD and TCRB were defined on the basis of the IMGT database. Repertoires were analysed with immunoSEQ Analyzer 3.0 and VDJTools, covering basic statistics, V/J segment usage, diversity estimates, rarefaction and pairwise overlap. Chao1, ChaoE, Efron-Thisted, Shannon and inverse Simpson indices were used to estimate diversity, which was also estimated on datasets down-sampled to the smallest sample. Repertoire overlap was assessed by strict matching of CDR3 nucleotide sequence, V gene and J gene, and clustering was done by Jaccard-based multidimensional scaling. On average, thymus samples yielded 750,000 to 1,000,000 unique TCRB clonotypes, whereas blood samples yielded around 88,000.

Sequences were obtained from thymocytes. Recombination connected TRBV7-9 to TRBJ2-7; 9 junctional bases match TRBD1. The receptor's source is a boy under two years old with a congenital heart defect. Donor details come from another sample of the same person, matched by shared clones. The CDR3: CASSPQGAGLLEQYF. The nucleotide sequence reads TGTGCCAGCAGCCCACAGGGGGCCGGACTACTCGAGCAGTACTTC.